A selection of T cell receptor beta chains follows, all from one sample in a study of cytomegalovirus exposure and HLA in healthy donors. Clones were sequenced by immunoSEQ multiplex PCR, and TCRdb holds only the in-frame ones, with some missing. The sample yields 100,000 to 150,000 clones, roughly three quarters seen once. The sequencing input was PBMCs. The receptors were gathered from a woman in her 30s in good health and CMV-seronegative. Each CDR3 is given with its conserved first and last residue. A D gene is named only where the DNA matches it firmly. Rows give clone size only sometimes, using once, few, many, or a class for an expanded clone.

v_call,d_call,j_call,cdr3_length,clone_size,cdr3_aa,cdr3_nt
TRBV6-1,-,TRBJ2-5,14,few,CASRSGYFRETQYF,TGTGCCAGCAGATCGGGGTATTTCCGAGAGACCCAGTACTTC
TRBV30,-,TRBJ2-7,12,-,CAWGSGGNEQYF,TGTGCCTGGGGAAGCGGCGGCAACGAGCAGTACTTC
TRBV7-3,-,TRBJ1-1,19,-,CASSLNPTIQGIMNTEAFF,TGTGCCAGCAGCTTAAACCCCACCATACAGGGCATCATGAACACTGAAGCTTTCTTT
TRBV2,-,TRBJ1-3,14,-,CASSGQYSGNTIYF,TGTGCCAGCAGTGGACAGTACTCTGGAAACACCATATATTTT
TRBV27,-,TRBJ2-7,14,-,CASSPRDLDYEQYF,TGTGCCAGCAGTCCGCGGGACCTGGACTACGAGCAGTACTTC
TRBV7-8,TRBD2,TRBJ2-5,18,few,CASSLGIPGAGNGETQYF,TGTGCCAGCAGCTTAGGGATCCCCGGAGCGGGGAATGGAGAGACCCAGTACTTC
TRBV7-9,-,TRBJ2-1,14,-,CASSLASSYNEQFF,TGTGCCAGCAGCTTGGCTAGCTCCTACAATGAGCAGTTCTTC
TRBV15,TRBD2,TRBJ2-1,15,-,CATSRAGREGAEQFF,TGTGCCACCAGCAGAGCCGGGCGGGAGGGCGCTGAGCAGTTCTTC
TRBV29-1,-,TRBJ1-2,13,-,CSVEWDIGSGYTF,TGCAGCGTTGAATGGGACATTGGTTCGGGCTACACCTTC
TRBV5-4,TRBD2,TRBJ2-3,14,-,CASSFFAGADTQYF,TGTGCCAGCAGCTTTTTTGCGGGAGCAGATACGCAGTATTTT
TRBV9,-,TRBJ2-3,15,few,CASSYGTPNTDTQYF,TGTGCCAGCAGCTACGGGACTCCTAACACAGATACGCAGTATTTT
TRBV18,-,TRBJ2-3,15,once,CASSPPASATDTQYF,TGTGCCAGCTCACCACCGGCTAGCGCCACAGATACACAGTATTTT
TRBV5-1,TRBD1,TRBJ2-7,15,-,CASSPRGTGGYEQYF,TGCGCCAGCAGCCCGAGAGGGACAGGGGGTTACGAGCAGTACTTC
TRBV5-5,TRBD1,TRBJ2-7,14,few,CASSPPGTDLGQYF,TGTGCCAGCAGCCCTCCCGGGACAGACCTAGGGCAGTACTTC
TRBV4-1,TRBD2,TRBJ2-1,15,-,CASSLGLVSYNEQFF,TGCGCCAGCAGCCTCGGACTAGTCTCCTACAATGAGCAGTTCTTC
TRBV7-6,TRBD1,TRBJ1-1,14,-,CASSWGQTNTEAFF,TGTGCCAGCAGCTGGGGACAGACGAACACTGAAGCTTTCTTT
TRBV4-1,-,TRBJ1-2,18,-,CASSHDRGGRSGSYGYTF,TGCGCCAGCAGCCATGATCGCGGAGGGAGGAGTGGAAGCTATGGCTACACCTTC
TRBV6-5,TRBD2,TRBJ2-7,13,-,CASTEREAYEQYF,TGTGCCAGCACGGAGCGGGAGGCCTACGAGCAGTACTTC
TRBV30,-,TRBJ2-7,15,-,CAWSRGTLSSYEQYF,TGTGCCTGGAGTCGGGGAACACTGAGCTCCTACGAGCAGTACTTC
TRBV13,-,TRBJ2-7,15,-,CASSLVGQNSYEQYF,TGTGCCAGCAGCTTAGTTGGACAGAACTCCTACGAGCAGTACTTC
TRBV15,-,TRBJ2-2,17,-,CATSRNEFDSYTGELFF,TGTGCCACCAGCAGAAACGAATTCGACAGTTACACCGGGGAGCTGTTTTTT
TRBV5-1,-,TRBJ1-2,14,-,CASSLDSPRGGYTF,TGCGCCAGCAGCTTGGACAGTCCCCGGGGTGGCTACACCTTC
TRBV4-1,-,TRBJ2-2,12,-,CASSQSTGELFF,TGCGCCAGCAGCCAGAGCACCGGGGAGCTGTTTTTT
TRBV21-1,-,TRBJ2-7,13,-,CASNPRGLTEQYF,TGTGCCAGCAATCCGCGGGGGTTGACCGAGCAGTACTTC
TRBV11-3,-,TRBJ2-1,15,-,CASSLNLAPYNEQFF,TGTGCCAGCAGCTTAAATTTAGCCCCCTACAATGAGCAGTTCTTC
TRBV5-1,TRBD1,TRBJ2-7,15,-,CASSPPGQPSYEQYF,TGCGCCAGCAGCCCTCCGGGACAGCCTTCCTACGAGCAGTACTTC
TRBV7-2,TRBD1,TRBJ1-1,14,-,CASSWTGYDTEAFF,TGTGCCAGCAGCTGGACAGGGTATGACACTGAAGCTTTCTTT
TRBV15,-,TRBJ1-2,17,-,CATSRGGRTALNYGYTF,TGTGCCACCAGCAGAGGGGGGCGGACAGCCCTAAACTATGGCTACACCTTC
TRBV6-4,-,TRBJ2-3,14,few,CASSTNPGGDTQYF,TGTGCCAGCAGTACCAACCCCGGCGGGGATACGCAGTATTTT
TRBV7-2,TRBD2,TRBJ2-3,13,-,CASSPLAGDTQYF,TGTGCCAGCAGCCCGCTAGCGGGGGATACGCAGTATTTT
TRBV5-1,TRBD1,TRBJ2-7,15,-,CASSPDRGTRHEQYF,TGCGCCAGCAGCCCGGACAGGGGAACTCGTCACGAGCAGTACTTC
TRBV7-2,TRBD1,TRBJ2-3,16,-,CASSWTGVTFTDTQYF,TGTGCCAGCAGTTGGACAGGGGTGACCTTCACAGATACGCAGTATTTT
TRBV5-5,TRBD1,TRBJ1-5,16,-,CASSGEQGRDNQPQHF,TGTGCCAGCAGCGGGGAACAGGGGCGCGACAATCAGCCCCAGCATTTT
TRBV5-1,TRBD2,TRBJ2-6,16,-,CASSFASGSGANVLTF,TGCGCCAGCAGCTTTGCTAGCGGGTCTGGGGCCAACGTCCTGACTTTC
TRBV18,-,TRBJ1-1,13,-,CASSSGQNTEAFF,TGTGCCAGCTCATCGGGACAGAACACTGAAGCTTTCTTT
TRBV7-9,-,TRBJ2-3,17,-,CASSTPWGSVGTDTQYF,TGTGCCAGCAGCACCCCGTGGGGTAGCGTGGGCACAGATACGCAGTATTTT
TRBV5-1,TRBD1,TRBJ2-1,16,-,CASSLVERTGVNEQFF,TGCGCCAGCAGCTTGGTTGAGCGGACAGGGGTCAATGAGCAGTTCTTC
TRBV7-2,TRBD2,TRBJ2-5,17,-,CASRRTSGREVRETQYF,TGTGCCAGCAGAAGGACTAGCGGGAGGGAGGTTAGGGAGACCCAGTACTTC
TRBV14,-,TRBJ2-5,14,-,CASSQDLGEETQYF,TGTGCCAGCAGCCAAGATCTGGGCGAAGAGACCCAGTACTTC
TRBV19,TRBD1,TRBJ1-5,16,few,CASVKTGTGSPGPQHF,TGTGCCAGCGTCAAGACCGGGACAGGGTCCCCGGGGCCCCAGCATTTT
TRBV27,TRBD1,TRBJ2-3,21,-,CASSLSSPGQPMIKSTDTQYF,TGTGCCAGCAGTTTATCGTCACCGGGACAGCCAATGATTAAAAGCACAGATACGCAGTATTTT
TRBV18,TRBD2,TRBJ2-7,15,-,CASSPSGTSDYEQYF,TGTGCCAGCTCACCTTCCGGGACTAGCGACTACGAGCAGTACTTC
TRBV7-9,-,TRBJ1-1,15,-,CSSSLAWGRDTEAFF,TGTTCCAGCAGCTTAGCGTGGGGGCGGGACACTGAAGCTTTCTTT
TRBV11-3,-,TRBJ1-1,15,once,CASSLGGQAATEAFF,TGTGCCAGCAGCTTAGGGGGCCAGGCGGCCACTGAAGCTTTCTTT
TRBV5-6,-,TRBJ1-1,17,-,CASSFFGDRDWNTEAFF,TGTGCCAGCAGCTTCTTCGGCGACAGAGACTGGAACACTGAAGCTTTCTTT
TRBV7-2,TRBD2,TRBJ2-3,15,-,CASSFVGGPSDTQYF,TGTGCCAGCAGCTTCGTGGGAGGGCCATCAGATACGCAGTATTTT
TRBV30,TRBD1,TRBJ1-3,15,-,CAWSVQGASGNTIYF,TGTGCCTGGAGTGTCCAGGGGGCCTCTGGAAACACCATATATTTT
TRBV9,TRBD2,TRBJ2-5,16,-,CASSQGSGSGQETQYF,TGTGCCAGCAGCCAGGGAAGCGGGAGCGGGCAAGAGACCCAGTACTTC
TRBV10-1,TRBD1,TRBJ1-6,13,-,CASSENRGKVLHF,TGCGCCAGCAGTGAAAACAGGGGCAAAGTCCTCCACTTT
TRBV9,-,TRBJ2-1,14,-,CASSVESSYNEQFF,TGTGCCAGCAGCGTCGAGAGCTCCTACAATGAGCAGTTCTTC
TRBV4-3,TRBD1,TRBJ1-3,15,-,CASSLDRGPGNTIYF,TGCGCCAGCAGCCTGGACAGGGGGCCTGGAAACACCATATATTTT
TRBV28,TRBD1,TRBJ2-1,14,-,CARTDRGKYNEQFF,TGTGCCAGAACGGACAGGGGGAAATACAATGAGCAGTTCTTC
TRBV9,-,TRBJ1-2,14,-,CASSVTQGTYGYTF,TGTGCCAGCAGCGTAACTCAGGGTACCTATGGCTACACCTTC
TRBV5-6,TRBD1,TRBJ2-7,14,-,CASSFADRGYEQYF,TGTGCCAGCAGCTTTGCCGACAGGGGCTACGAGCAGTACTTC